These 13 T cell receptor beta chains were sequenced from one sample in a study of CD8 T cells in ankylosing spondylitis. Each CDR3 protein gets one entry after TCRdb re-called the 5' RACE reads with MiXCR. The data show 30,000 to 40,000 distinct CDR3 sequences, roughly 3% seen once. The source material was blood, either unsorted or a sorted T cell fraction (not recorded which). These receptors all come from a male donor with ankylosing spondylitis or in good health (not recorded which).

This clonotype was seen repeatedly, ten times or more. In DNA form, the CDR3 reads TGTGCCAGCAGCGTAGCTACCGTGGGTGAAAAACTGTTTTTT. Its translation is CASSVATVGEKLFF. The rearrangement uses TRBV9 and TRBJ1-4; D call uncertain. Germline V lookup: CDR1 SGDLS, CDR2 YYNGEE. Trimming removed 0 bases at V and 7 bases at J, with 10 bases between. The CDR3 spans 14 residues.

This clonotype was seen many times. J is TRBJ2-2 and V is TRBV9, with 10 bases fitting TRBD1. This CDR3 is 17 amino acids long. Per germline, CDR1 SGDLS and CDR2 YYNGEE. V dropped 3 bases and J dropped 7; count of bases not matched to a gene: 12. The CDR3: CASSGPGTGVGGGELFF. DNA of the CDR3: TGTGCCAGCAGCGGTCCCGGGACAGGGGTCGGTGGCGGGGAGCTGTTTTTT.

This clonotype was seen repeatedly, ten times or more. The chain joins TRBV9 to TRBJ1-4; TRBD1 matches 9 bases. Germline CDR1 is SGDLS and CDR2 is YYNGEE. V was pared by 0 bases and J by 5 bases, with 8 bases of the junction left unmatched. The CDR3 runs 17 residues. CDR3 nucleotide sequence: TGTGCCAGCAGCGTAGTTGGAACAGGGGGCGTGAATGAAAAACTGTTTTTT. Amino acids: CASSVVGTGGVNEKLFF.

This clonotype was observed many times. The J gene is TRBJ2-1, the V gene TRBV9; tentatively, D is TRBD1 or TRBD2 (5 bases each). The germline gives CDR1 SGDLS, CDR2 YYNGEE. Trimming removed 4 bases at V and 10 bases at J, with 18 bases between. The CDR3 extends over 14 amino acids. CDR3 sequence (DNA): TGTGCCAGCAGCTTAAGGGACGGATGGGACGAGCAGTTCTTC. Residues: CASSLRDGWDEQFF.

At least ten counts were recorded for this clonotype. The CDR3 protein is CASSVAPGSTDTQYF. The CDR3 DNA is TGTGCCAGCAGCGTAGCCCCTGGAAGCACAGATACGCAGTATTTT. V is TRBV9 and J is TRBJ2-3; the D is unclear. V was shortened by 0 bases and J by 0 bases, with 8 bases between the two germline ends. This CDR3 comprises 15 residues. Germline V gene sequence: CDR1 SGDLS, CDR2 YYNGEE.

This clonotype was counted at least ten times. This chain uses TRBV9 with TRBJ2-3, with a possible D match to TRBD2 (6 bases). Germline CDR1 and CDR2: SGDLS and YYNGEE. V was pared by 3 bases and J by 1 base, with 12 bases between. The CDR3 runs 15 residues. As DNA, the CDR3 is TGTGCCAGCAGCGGAGAGCGGGTCGGCACAGATACGCAGTATTTT. Its translation is CASSGERVGTDTQYF.

This clonotype was observed a handful of times. The chain is built from TRBV9 and TRBJ2-4; 7 bases agree with TRBD1. The CDR3 length is 16 residues. The V segment lost 0 bases and the J segment 0 bases; nucleotides outside the gene matches: 3. CDR1 is SGDLS and CDR2 is YYNGEE in the germline V gene. The CDR3 nucleotides are TGTGCCAGCAGCGTAGGACAGGGAATAGCCAAAAACATTCAGTACTTC. Translation: CASSVGQGIAKNIQYF.

This clonotype was seen repeatedly, ten times or more. The chain is built from TRBV9 and TRBJ2-1, with D possibly being TRBD2 (6 bases). The germline V and J ends were trimmed by 7 bases and 0 bases, with 11 bases remaining between them. The germline CDR1 and CDR2 sequences are SGDLS and YYNGEE. The CDR3 is 14 amino acids. CDR3 in amino acids: CASSREPSYNEQFF. The CDR3, as DNA: TGTGCCAGCTCCCGGGAGCCCTCCTACAATGAGCAGTTCTTC. The variable domain in full, completed from reference TRBV9 and TRBJ2-1, reads DSGVTQTPKHLITATGQRVTLRCSPRSGDLSVYWYQQSLDQGLQFLIQYYNGEERAKGNILERFSAQQFPDLHSELNLSSLELGDSALYFCASSREPSYNEQFFGPGTRLTVL.

This clonotype appeared many times. This chain joins TRBV9 and TRBJ2-3; D is uncertain. The CDR3 sequence is 14 residues long. Trimming pared 4 bases from V and 6 bases from J, leaving 15 bases between. CDR1 and CDR2 (germline): SGDLS, YYNGEE. As DNA, the CDR3 is TGTGCCAGCAGCTCCCTCTTGTCCTACGATACGCAGTATTTT. Its protein product is CASSSLLSYDTQYF.

At least ten counts were recorded for this clonotype. The chain uses TRBV9 and TRBJ2-2, with D possibly being TRBD2 (6 bases). Germline CDR1 is SGDLS and CDR2 is YYNGEE. Trimming pared 0 bases from V and 6 bases from J, leaving 12 bases between. CDR3 length: 15 amino acids. CDR3 sequence reads: CASSVGGGWPGELFF. The CDR3 DNA is TGTGCCAGCAGCGTAGGAGGAGGGTGGCCCGGGGAGCTGTTTTTT.

In its sample, this clonotype was seen many times. The genes are TRBV9 and TRBJ2-2; 9 nucleotides line up with TRBD2. Germline V lookup: CDR1 SGDLS, CDR2 YYNGEE. The CDR3 is made up of 16 amino acids. Germline trimming cut 0 bases from V and 5 bases from J; bases unmatched to any gene: 5. The CDR3, as DNA: TGTGCCAGCAGCGTAGAGGCGAGCGGGAGGACCGGGGAGCTGTTTTTT. Translating gives CASSVEASGRTGELFF.

This clonotype came up many times. This chain uses TRBV9 with TRBJ2-3; D is possibly TRBD2 (5 bases). Germline loops: CDR1 SGDLS, CDR2 YYNGEE. There are 13 residues in the CDR3. V was cut by 1 base and J by 6 bases, with 9 bases left in between. The CDR3 loop is CASSVTGEDTQYF. The CDR3 coding sequence is TGTGCCAGCAGCGTAACCGGGGAGGATACGCAGTATTTT.

This clonotype has ten or more counts. This chain links TRBV9 with TRBJ2-1; the D gene is possibly TRBD2 (6 bases). Germline assignment: CDR1 SGDLS and CDR2 YYNGEE. The CDR3 runs 16 residues. V shed 0 bases and J shed 5 bases, with 15 bases lying between them. The CDR3 coding sequence is TGTGCCAGCAGCGTAGTCGGCAGCGGGTGGAACAATGAGCAGTTCTTC. As protein: CASSVVGSGWNNEQFF.